This T cell receptor (beta chain) was sequenced in a study of CD8+CD57+ T cells in acquired aplastic anemia. Genomic DNA provided the template from which TCR beta VDJ and CDR3 profiles were obtained. TCRdb passed the reads through MiXCR, listing each CDR3 protein once. The sample has 200,000 to 250,000 distinct CDR3 sequences, about a third seen once. Study-wide results and limits: Common to patients and controls were twenty-nine CD8+ CDR3 sequences. The study found no significant CD8+ Simpson's diversity difference between patients and controls.

As concerns this clonotype: Its antigen is unidentified.

The V and J ends lost 6 bases and 2 bases, in that order; junction bases with no gene match: 13. CDR3 length equals 17 residues. Per the germline V gene, CDR1 is MNHNS and CDR2 is SASEGT. The specimen was sorted CD4+, CD8+, or CD8+CD57+ T cells (not recorded which) from PBMCs. The sequence was collected from a human donor in good health, serving as a control. The genes are TRBV6-1 and TRBJ2-3; 8 bases agree with TRBD2. The CDR3 loop is CASRRPRTSFDTDTQYF. The DNA for the CDR3 is TGTGCCAGCAGGAGACCCCGGACTAGCTTTGACACAGATACGCAGTATTTT.